Below, 15 T cell receptor beta chains from the same sample are listed, as sequenced in a study of shared clonotypes between healthy human individuals. TCRdb keeps only in-frame clones here, not all; method: immunoSEQ multiplex PCR. This sample yields 1.6 million or so clones, of which around 97% are seen a single time; approximately 1.1% belongs to the top ten. Input material: naive CD4+ T cells sorted from blood. Sample subset: CD45RA+ positively selected. The source is a young man in good health.

The CDR3: CASSLSGGAHEQYF. CDR3 nucleotide sequence: TGTGCCAGCAGTCTCTCAGGGGGCGCCCACGAGCAGTACTTC. The gene calls are TRBV28 and TRBJ2-7, with 8 nucleotides matching TRBD1. J was trimmed by 5 bases and V by 5 bases; bases with no gene match: 8. The germline gives CDR1 MDHEN, CDR2 SYDVKM. This CDR3 spans 14 amino acids.

A single count supports this clone. The gene calls are TRBV27 and TRBJ2-6, with D unresolved. The CDR3 loop spans 17 amino acids. V was shortened by 5 bases and J by 1 base, with 15 bases between the two germline ends. Germline assignment: CDR1 MNHEY and CDR2 SMNVEV (reference sequence). The CDR3 sequence: CASSRRQARSGANVLTF. The CDR3 DNA sequence: TGTGCCAGCAGTCGTCGGCAGGCCCGATCTGGGGCCAACGTCCTGACTTTC.

This clone has only one observation. CDR3 region: CASSALPSSETDTQYF. CDR3 DNA: TGTGCCAGCAGCGCCCTACCTTCGTCGGAGACAGATACGCAGTATTTT. V gene TRBV9 combines with J gene TRBJ2-3; D is unclear. CDR1 is SGDLS and CDR2 is YYNGEE in the germline V gene. Trimming removed 3 bases from V and 3 bases from J, with 17 bases in between. The CDR3 has 16 residues.

As regards this clone: This sample also contains other DNA sequences that code for the same CDR3. V and J are TRBV20-1 and TRBJ1-1; no clear D. Germline V gives CDR1 DFQATT, CDR2 SNEGSKA (reference sequence). There are 11 residues in the CDR3. The V and J ends lost 6 bases and 1 base respectively, with 6 bases between them. The CDR3, as DNA: TGCAGTGCCCGACGGAACACTGAAGCTTTCTTT. Its protein product is CSARRNTEAFF.

J is TRBJ1-3 and V is TRBV9; D gene unclear. V was cut by 3 bases and J by 3 bases, with 7 bases left in between. The CDR3 sequence is 13 residues long. The germline V gene has CDR1 SGDLS and CDR2 YYNGEE. CDR3 nucleotide sequence: TGTGCCAGCAGCGCCAGAGATGGAAACACCATATATTTT. Translated: CASSARDGNTIYF.

The J gene is TRBJ1-3, the V gene TRBV23-1; 11 bases align to TRBD1. TRBV23-1 is an ORF; its function is uncertain. This CDR3 has 17 amino acids. V was pared by 2 bases and J by 0 bases, with 3 bases of the junction left unmatched. CDR3 coding DNA: TGCGCCAGCAGTCAACCCGGGACAGGGGGCTCTGGAAACACCATATATTTT. Translation gives CASSQPGTGGSGNTIYF.

This rearrangement joins TRBV5-1 to TRBJ1-1; no reliable D call. This CDR3 region has 15 residues. V lost 0 bases, J lost 3 bases, and 12 bases lay in between. Germline lookup yields CDR1 SGHRS and CDR2 YFSETQ. This CDR3 reads CASSLEGQAYTEAFF. Here the CDR3 DNA reads TGCGCCAGCAGCTTGGAGGGCCAGGCATACACTGAAGCTTTCTTT.

The rearrangement joins TRBV7-9 to TRBJ2-5, with D perhaps matching TRBD2 (5 bases). Germline values: CDR1 SEHNR, CDR2 FQNEAQ (reference sequence). Deletions cut 1 base from V and 5 bases from J, with 17 bases between. The CDR3 has 16 residues. The DNA of the CDR3 is TGTGCCAGCAGCTTAGACCCGGGATTCCTTCCTGAGACCCAGTACTTC. This codes for CASSLDPGFLPETQYF.

The genes are TRBV5-4 and TRBJ2-2, with 14 positions matching TRBD2. Germline loops: CDR1 SGHNT, CDR2 YYREEE (reference sequence). With 4 bases clipped from V and 4 bases from J, the junction kept 9 bases outside the gene matches. The CDR3 totals 18 residues. The CDR3 region has the DNA TGTGCCAGCAGCCCTGGGACTAGCGGGAGTAGGGCCACCGGGGAGCTGTTTTTT. The encoded protein is CASSPGTSGSRATGELFF.

This sequence joins TRBV28 and TRBJ2-6, with D possibly TRBD1 on 5 matching bases. Trimming stripped 4 bases from V and 0 bases from J, with 16 bases between. The CDR3 sequence is 18 residues long. Germline assignment: CDR1 MDHEN and CDR2 SYDVKM. DNA of the CDR3: TGTGCCAGCAGTTCTTTACCACAGGTTTCCTCTGGGGCCAACGTCCTGACTTTC. Translation: CASSSLPQVSSGANVLTF.

This chain uses TRBV28 with TRBJ1-4, with D possibly TRBD1 on 6 matching bases. Looked up from germline, CDR1 is MDHEN and CDR2 is SYDVKM. CDR3 length: 15 amino acids. The V gene lost 1 base and the J gene lost 6 bases, with 12 bases spanning the gap. CDR3 residues: CASSLSGTRDEKLFF. CDR3 nucleotides: TGTGCCAGCAGTTTATCAGGGACAAGGGATGAAAAACTGTTTTTT.

The V and J genes are TRBV9 and TRBJ2-3; D possibly corresponds to TRBD1 (6 bases). This CDR3 comprises 16 residues. Trimming left V 3 bases short and J 1 base short, with 15 bases between. Germline loops: CDR1 SGDLS, CDR2 YYNGEE. The CDR3 DNA reads TGTGCCAGCAGCGCCCTCACAGGGCCCGGCACAGATACGCAGTATTTT. Residues: CASSALTGPGTDTQYF. The full variable domain, rest sourced from reference TRBV9 and TRBJ2-3, is DSGVTQTPKHLITATGQRVTLRCSPRSGDLSVYWYQQSLDQGLQFLIQYYNGEERAKGNILERFSAQQFPDLHSELNLSSLELGDSALYFCASSALTGPGTDTQYFGPGTRLTVL.

The chain couples TRBV27 to TRBJ1-5; D is undetermined. The ends were cut back, 2 bases at V and 1 base at J, with 12 bases in the middle. Germline V lookup: CDR1 MNHEY, CDR2 SMNVEV (reference sequence). The CDR3 runs 16 residues. Written as DNA, the CDR3 is TGTGCCAGCAGTTTAGCGTGGGGTGGGAGCAATCAGCCCCAGCATTTT. It specifies CASSLAWGGSNQPQHF.

V usage is TRBV27 and J usage is TRBJ2-2; D not resolved. This CDR3 contains 15 residues. Germline V CDR1 and CDR2: MNHEY, SMNVEV (reference sequence). Between the trimmed V and J ends, which lost 7 bases and 0 bases, there was a span of 12 bases. The DNA of the CDR3 is TGTGCCAGCACCGTAGTGGGCGCGAACACCGGGGAGCTGTTTTTT. Translated: CASTVVGANTGELFF.

The chain employs TRBV11-2 and TRBJ2-7, with 8 bases fitting TRBD2. This CDR3 is 15 amino acids long. V was clipped by 6 bases and J by 4 bases; unmatched bases: 11. Germline lookup yields CDR1 SGHAT and CDR2 FQNNGV. The CDR3 DNA sequence: TGTGCCAGCAGTGCTGGCGCGGGAGGCAGATACGAGCAGTACTTC. Encoded protein: CASSAGAGGRYEQYF. Full variable domain (outside the CDR3, taken from reference TRBV11-2 and TRBJ2-7): EAGVAQSPRYKIIEKRQSVAFWCNPISGHATLYWYQQILGQGPKLLIQFQNNGVVDDSQLPKDRFSAERLKGVDSTLKIQPAKLEDSAVYLCASSAGAGGRYEQYFGPGTRLTVT.